The TCR beta chain under discussion was sequenced for a study of blood T cell repertoires in COVID-19. Method: immunoSEQ multiplex PCR; TCRdb's copy keeps in-frame clones and lacks some. In the table there are around 330,000 clones, roughly nine tenths of which are singletons. CDR1 is MNHEY, CDR2 SVGAGI, per germline. This CDR3 spans 13 amino acids. V was clipped by 5 bases and J by 5 bases, with 10 bases between them. V gene TRBV6-5 combines with J gene TRBJ2-1; D unclear. The sequencing sample was made of PBMCs or T cells enriched from blood (not recorded which). The receptor was isolated from a man aged 55 to 70 who had recovered from COVID-19. The CDR3: CASSTYRDNEQFF. The CDR3 region has the DNA TGTGCCAGCAGTACCTACAGAGACAATGAGCAGTTCTTC.